The clone carrying this TCR beta chain came up a few times. The antigen is unknown. V was pared by 3 bases and J by 4 bases, with 12 bases of the junction left unmatched. CDR3 length equals 16 residues. The germline V gene has CDR1 DFQATT and CDR2 SNEGSKA (reference sequence). These data originate in a study of response to subunit inactivated influenza vaccine. MiXCR, run by TCRdb on the RT-PCR reads, gives a single entry per CDR3 protein. The table lists approximately 730,000 distinct CDR3 sequences, 14% of them singletons, with less than 7% in the top ten. Study-wide points: Authors suggested few new T cells are recruited by each seasonal influenza vaccination.

The chain employs TRBV20-1 and TRBJ2-5, with 9 positions matching TRBD2. This sequence was found in a man aged 45 to 65 who received an inactivated influenza vaccine. The input for sequencing was PBMCs from blood, taken 14 days before vaccination. As DNA, the CDR3 is TGCAGTGCTAGTGTGCGCGGGAGGGCCGGGGGAGAGACCCAGTACTTC. As protein: CSASVRGRAGGETQYF.